A selection of T cell receptor beta chains follows, all from one sample in a study of T cell responses to AZD1222 COVID-19 vaccine. Here immunoSEQ multiplex PCR was the method, and the copy in TCRdb shows in-frame clones only, minus some. The sample has 100,000 to 150,000 clones; 92% are singletons. The starting material was peripheral blood, obtained on day 0 of AZD1222 vaccination. The source of these receptors is an adult in good health. Each CDR3 is given with its conserved first and last residue. Each record gives: clone size, J gene, D gene, V gene, CDR3 protein, CDR3 DNA. D genes are given only for firm matches. Clone size, where shown, is once, few, many, or a class for clones that have expanded.

clone_size: .; j_call: TRBJ2-1; d_call: TRBD2; v_call: TRBV10-3; cdr3_aa: CAISDPSGDPNEQFF; cdr3_nt: TGTGCCATCAGTGACCCTAGCGGCGACCCCAATGAGCAGTTCTTC
clone_size: .; j_call: TRBJ1-6; d_call: .; v_call: TRBV2; cdr3_aa: CASIGVRGGPNSPLHF; cdr3_nt: TGTGCCAGCATAGGGGTCCGGGGGGGACCGAATTCACCCCTCCACTTT
clone_size: .; j_call: TRBJ2-1; d_call: TRBD2; v_call: TRBV5-1; cdr3_aa: CASSLLAGGGDEQFF; cdr3_nt: TGCGCCAGCAGCCTCCTAGCGGGAGGAGGCGATGAGCAGTTCTTC
clone_size: .; j_call: TRBJ1-1; d_call: .; v_call: TRBV7-9; cdr3_aa: CASRVRTDTEAFF; cdr3_nt: TGTGCCAGCCGCGTAAGAACGGACACTGAAGCTTTCTTT
clone_size: .; j_call: TRBJ1-4; d_call: .; v_call: TRBV7-6; cdr3_aa: CASSFRGEGNEKLFF; cdr3_nt: TGTGCCAGCAGCTTCAGGGGTGAGGGGAATGAAAAACTGTTTTTT
clone_size: .; j_call: TRBJ2-5; d_call: TRBD2; v_call: TRBV27; cdr3_aa: CASSLGTIRETQYF; cdr3_nt: TGTGCCAGCAGTTTGGGGACTATCCGGGAGACCCAGTACTTC
clone_size: .; j_call: TRBJ2-7; d_call: .; v_call: TRBV3-1/TRBV3-2; cdr3_aa: CASSQGFGVSYEQYF; cdr3_nt: TGTGCCAGCAGCCAAGGGTTCGGGGTCTCCTACGAGCAGTACTTC
clone_size: .; j_call: TRBJ2-7; d_call: .; v_call: TRBV6-6; cdr3_aa: CASSHSPQYF; cdr3_nt: TGTGCCAGCAGCCACTCGCCGCAGTACTTC
clone_size: .; j_call: TRBJ2-5; d_call: .; v_call: TRBV5-1; cdr3_aa: CASSGQSRTGGETQYF; cdr3_nt: TGCGCCAGCAGCGGACAATCCAGGACAGGAGGGGAGACCCAGTACTTC
clone_size: .; j_call: TRBJ1-5; d_call: .; v_call: TRBV24-1; cdr3_aa: CATSDNQGPWGPQHF; cdr3_nt: TGTGCCACCAGTGATAATCAGGGGCCATGGGGGCCCCAGCATTTT
clone_size: .; j_call: TRBJ1-2; d_call: .; v_call: TRBV9; cdr3_aa: CASSSPPGALGSYTF; cdr3_nt: TGTGCCAGCAGCTCTCCCCCTGGGGCCCTCGGGAGCTACACCTTC
clone_size: .; j_call: TRBJ1-1; d_call: TRBD1; v_call: TRBV11-1; cdr3_aa: CASSLASTGEDTEAFF; cdr3_nt: TGTGCCAGCAGCTTAGCATCGACAGGGGAGGACACTGAAGCTTTCTTT
clone_size: .; j_call: TRBJ1-2; d_call: TRBD1; v_call: TRBV18; cdr3_aa: CASSPPTTGNYGYTF; cdr3_nt: TGTGCCAGCTCACCACCGACGACAGGGAACTATGGCTACACCTTC
clone_size: .; j_call: TRBJ2-7; d_call: .; v_call: TRBV12-3/TRBV12-4; cdr3_aa: CASSSNRVGEQYF; cdr3_nt: TGTGCCAGCAGTTCAAACAGGGTTGGCGAGCAGTACTTC
clone_size: .; j_call: TRBJ2-7; d_call: TRBD2; v_call: TRBV7-9; cdr3_aa: CASSPTPGLATYEQYF; cdr3_nt: TGTGCCAGCAGCCCGACTCCGGGACTAGCGACCTACGAGCAGTACTTC
clone_size: .; j_call: TRBJ1-1; d_call: .; v_call: TRBV19; cdr3_aa: CASSTLAGTNTEAFF; cdr3_nt: TGTGCCAGTAGTACCCTCGCCGGGACGAACACTGAAGCTTTCTTT
clone_size: .; j_call: TRBJ2-2; d_call: .; v_call: TRBV10-3; cdr3_aa: CATAGTDSNTGELFF; cdr3_nt: TGTGCCACCGCCGGGACGGATTCGAACACCGGGGAGCTGTTTTTT
clone_size: .; j_call: TRBJ1-2; d_call: .; v_call: TRBV7-9; cdr3_aa: CASSLGGSGASHYGYTF; cdr3_nt: TGTGCCAGCAGCTTGGGGGGGTCAGGGGCATCTCACTATGGCTACACCTTC
clone_size: .; j_call: TRBJ1-6; d_call: .; v_call: TRBV5-1; cdr3_aa: CASSLSSYNSPLHF; cdr3_nt: TGCGCCAGCAGTCTAAGCTCCTATAATTCACCCCTCCACTTT
clone_size: .; j_call: TRBJ1-2; d_call: .; v_call: TRBV30; cdr3_aa: CAWSFTHRAGYTF; cdr3_nt: TGTGCCTGGAGTTTTACTCACAGGGCTGGCTACACCTTC
clone_size: .; j_call: TRBJ2-3; d_call: TRBD1; v_call: TRBV28; cdr3_aa: CASSDPGDRASTDTQYF; cdr3_nt: TGTGCCAGCAGTGACCCTGGGGACAGGGCTAGCACAGATACGCAGTATTTT
clone_size: .; j_call: TRBJ1-4; d_call: .; v_call: TRBV3-1/TRBV3-2; cdr3_aa: CASSQARGGNEKLFF; cdr3_nt: TGTGCCAGCAGCCAAGCCCGGGGCGGGAATGAAAAACTGTTTTTT
clone_size: .; j_call: TRBJ2-1; d_call: .; v_call: TRBV7-8; cdr3_aa: CASSAGTSATLHEQFF; cdr3_nt: TGTGCCAGCAGCGCGGGGACGTCGGCAACCTTACACGAGCAGTTCTTC
clone_size: .; j_call: TRBJ2-7; d_call: TRBD1; v_call: TRBV5-6; cdr3_aa: CASGPGQGVLYEQYF; cdr3_nt: TGTGCCAGCGGACCAGGCCAGGGGGTACTCTACGAGCAGTACTTC
clone_size: .; j_call: TRBJ2-1; d_call: .; v_call: TRBV7-3; cdr3_aa: CASSLILGHEQFF; cdr3_nt: TGTGCCAGCAGCTTAATTCTTGGGCATGAGCAGTTCTTC
clone_size: once; j_call: TRBJ1-5; d_call: .; v_call: TRBV18; cdr3_aa: CASRRGIDKPQHF; cdr3_nt: TGTGCCAGCCGCCGGGGGATTGATAAGCCCCAGCATTTT
clone_size: .; j_call: TRBJ2-2; d_call: .; v_call: TRBV5-6; cdr3_aa: CASSLVATGELFF; cdr3_nt: TGTGCCAGCAGCTTGGTGGCCACCGGGGAGCTGTTTTTT
clone_size: .; j_call: TRBJ1-5; d_call: .; v_call: TRBV27; cdr3_aa: CASSGAGEQPQHF; cdr3_nt: TGTGCCAGCAGTGGGGCAGGGGAACAGCCCCAGCATTTT
clone_size: .; j_call: TRBJ2-1; d_call: .; v_call: TRBV11-1; cdr3_aa: CASSLGRNNEQFF; cdr3_nt: TGTGCCAGCAGTCTGGGCCGCAACAATGAGCAGTTCTTC